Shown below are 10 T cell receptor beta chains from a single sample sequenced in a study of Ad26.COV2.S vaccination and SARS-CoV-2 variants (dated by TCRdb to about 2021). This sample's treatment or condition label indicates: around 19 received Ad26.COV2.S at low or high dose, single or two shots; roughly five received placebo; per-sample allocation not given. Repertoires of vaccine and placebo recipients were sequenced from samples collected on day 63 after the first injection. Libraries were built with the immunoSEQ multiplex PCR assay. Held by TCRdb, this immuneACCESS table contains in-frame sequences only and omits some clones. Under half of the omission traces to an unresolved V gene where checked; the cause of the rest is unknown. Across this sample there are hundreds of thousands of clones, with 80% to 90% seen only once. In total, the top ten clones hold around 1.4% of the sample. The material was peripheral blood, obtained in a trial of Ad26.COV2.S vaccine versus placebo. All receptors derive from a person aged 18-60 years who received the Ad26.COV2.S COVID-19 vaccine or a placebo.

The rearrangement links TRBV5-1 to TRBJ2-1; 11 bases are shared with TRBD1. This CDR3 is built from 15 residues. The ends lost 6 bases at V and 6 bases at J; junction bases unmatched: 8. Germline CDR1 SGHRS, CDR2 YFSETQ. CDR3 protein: CASKVGQGASNEQFF. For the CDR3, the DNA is TGCGCCAGCAAGGTAGGACAGGGGGCCTCCAATGAGCAGTTCTTC. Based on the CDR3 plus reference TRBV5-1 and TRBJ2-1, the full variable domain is KAGVTQTPRYLIKTRGQQVTLSCSPISGHRSVSWYQQTPGQGLQFLFEYFSETQRNKGNFPGRFSGRQFSNSRSEMNVSTLELGDSALYLCASKVGQGASNEQFFGPGTRLTVL.

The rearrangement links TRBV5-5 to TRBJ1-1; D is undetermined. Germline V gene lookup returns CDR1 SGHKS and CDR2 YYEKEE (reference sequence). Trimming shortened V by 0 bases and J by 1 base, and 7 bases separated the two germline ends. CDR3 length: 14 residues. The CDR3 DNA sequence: TGTGCCAGCAGCTTGGGACAACAGAACACTGAAGCTTTCTTT. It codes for CASSLGQQNTEAFF.

The CDR3 bases are TGTGCCAGTAACCCCCACCAACAGGGGCGAAATGAGCAGTTCTTC. Translating it yields CASNPHQQGRNEQFF. The chain is built from TRBV19 and TRBJ2-1; 7 bases align to TRBD1. CDR3 length equals 15 residues. V trimming: 7 bases; J trimming: 7 bases; junction bases outside the gene matches: 13. From germline, CDR1 is LNHDA and CDR2 SQIVND (reference sequence).

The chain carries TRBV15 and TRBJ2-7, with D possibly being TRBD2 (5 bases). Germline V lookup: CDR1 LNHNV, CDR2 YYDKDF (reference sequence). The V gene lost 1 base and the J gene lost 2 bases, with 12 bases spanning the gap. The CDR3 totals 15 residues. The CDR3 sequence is CATSRAWTGTYEQYF. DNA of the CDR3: TGTGCCACCAGCAGAGCATGGACGGGGACCTACGAGCAGTACTTC.

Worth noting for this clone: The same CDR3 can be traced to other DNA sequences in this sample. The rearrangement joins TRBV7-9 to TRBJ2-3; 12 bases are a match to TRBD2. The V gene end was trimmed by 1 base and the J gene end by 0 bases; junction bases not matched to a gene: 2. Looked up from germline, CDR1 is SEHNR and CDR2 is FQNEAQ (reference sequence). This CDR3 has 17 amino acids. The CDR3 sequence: CASSLGGTSGSTDTQYF. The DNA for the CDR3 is TGTGCCAGCAGCTTAGGGGGGACTAGCGGGAGCACAGATACGCAGTATTTT. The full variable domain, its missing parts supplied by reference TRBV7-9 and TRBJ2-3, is DTGVSQNPRHKITKRGQNVTFRCDPISEHNRLYWYRQTLGQGPEFLTYFQNEAQLEKSRLLSDRFSAERPKGSFSTLEIQRTEQGDSAMYLCASSLGGTSGSTDTQYFGPGTRLTVL.

CDR3: CASSYRGGDNEQFF. In DNA form, the CDR3 reads TGTGCCAGCAGCTACCGCGGGGGGGACAATGAGCAGTTCTTC. The V gene is TRBV7-3, the J gene TRBJ2-1; 9 positions agree with TRBD2. The CDR3 length is 14 residues. Germline values: CDR1 SGHTA, CDR2 FQGTGA. Trimming cost V 4 bases and J 5 bases; bases outside gene matches: 3.

Here the CDR3 DNA reads TGTGCCAGCACGGGCAATGGAAACACCATATATTTT. Translated, it gives CASTGNGNTIYF. The V gene is TRBV2, the J gene TRBJ1-3; D remains ambiguous. Germline V gene data show CDR1 as SNHLY and CDR2 as FYNNEI. CDR3 length: 12 residues. Trimming shortened V by 7 bases and J by 3 bases, and 7 bases separated the two germline ends.

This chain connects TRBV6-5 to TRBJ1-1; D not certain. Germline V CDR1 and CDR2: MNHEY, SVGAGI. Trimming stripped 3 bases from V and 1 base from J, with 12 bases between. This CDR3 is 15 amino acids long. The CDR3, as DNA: TGTGCCAGCAGTTATTACGGACGGACGAACACTGAAGCTTTCTTT. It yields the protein CASSYYGRTNTEAFF.

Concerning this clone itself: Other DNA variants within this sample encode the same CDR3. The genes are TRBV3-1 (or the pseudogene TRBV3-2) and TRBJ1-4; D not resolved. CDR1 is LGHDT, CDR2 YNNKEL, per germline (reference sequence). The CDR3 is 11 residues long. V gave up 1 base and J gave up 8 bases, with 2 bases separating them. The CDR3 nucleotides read TGTGCCAGCAGCCAAGGAGAAAAACTGTTTTTT. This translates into CASSQGEKLFF.

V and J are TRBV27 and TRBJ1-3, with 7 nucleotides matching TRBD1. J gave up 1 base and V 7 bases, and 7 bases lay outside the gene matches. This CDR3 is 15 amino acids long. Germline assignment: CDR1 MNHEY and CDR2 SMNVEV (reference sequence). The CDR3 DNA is TGTGCCAGCACACCGACAGGGTCGTCTGGAAACACCATATATTTT. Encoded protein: CASTPTGSSGNTIYF.